The rows below give T cell receptor beta chains drawn from one sample of a study of cytomegalovirus exposure and HLA in healthy donors. Generated by immunoSEQ multiplex PCR, the TCRdb table keeps only in-frame clones and is missing some. The table includes some 65,000 clones, approximately 67% detected once. The sample was PBMCs. The origin of the receptors is a man younger than 45 in good health and CMV-seronegative. CDR3s include the opening cysteine and the closing phenylalanine or tryptophan. The D gene is left open where the match is weak. Only part of the rows carry a size: once, few, many, or a class if the clone is expanded.

D gene: .
clone size: few
V gene: TRBV9
J gene: TRBJ2-2
CDR3 DNA: TGTGCCAGCAGCGTAGTGGCGGCCAACACCGGGGAGCTGTTTTTT
CDR3 protein: CASSVVAANTGELFF

D gene: .
clone size: .
V gene: TRBV25-1
J gene: TRBJ1-6
CDR3 DNA: TGTGCCAGCAGTGACAGGGGACAAGCTTCACCCCTCCACTTT
CDR3 protein: CASSDRGQASPLHF

D gene: TRBD1
clone size: .
V gene: TRBV5-1
J gene: TRBJ1-2
CDR3 DNA: TGCGCCAGCAGCGAGGGGACAGGGAGCTATGGCTACACCTTC
CDR3 protein: CASSEGTGSYGYTF

D gene: .
clone size: .
V gene: TRBV30
J gene: TRBJ2-5
CDR3 DNA: TGTGCCTGGAGTGTACGGGTCGGACAAGAGACCCAGTACTTC
CDR3 protein: CAWSVRVGQETQYF

D gene: TRBD2
clone size: .
V gene: TRBV6-5
J gene: TRBJ2-3
CDR3 DNA: TGTGCCAGCAGTTGGGGGGGTGAAGATACGCAGTATTTT
CDR3 protein: CASSWGGEDTQYF

D gene: .
clone size: few
V gene: TRBV6-5
J gene: TRBJ1-6
CDR3 DNA: TGTGCCAGCAACCGGGCAGGGGAACTCGGTTCACCCCTCCACTTT
CDR3 protein: CASNRAGELGSPLHF

D gene: .
clone size: .
V gene: TRBV5-4
J gene: TRBJ1-1
CDR3 DNA: TGTGCCAGCAGCTTAGGAGGGCTTGAGACTGAAGCTTTCTTT
CDR3 protein: CASSLGGLETEAFF

D gene: .
clone size: .
V gene: TRBV12-5
J gene: TRBJ2-3
CDR3 DNA: TGTGCTAGTGGTTTGGGCGGCGGGCGCGAAGATACGCAGTATTTT
CDR3 protein: CASGLGGGREDTQYF

D gene: TRBD2
clone size: .
V gene: TRBV4-2
J gene: TRBJ2-5
CDR3 DNA: TGTGCCAGCAGCCAAGATTACGGGGGGGCTCGAGAGACCCAGTACTTC
CDR3 protein: CASSQDYGGARETQYF

D gene: TRBD1
clone size: .
V gene: TRBV4-2
J gene: TRBJ2-5
CDR3 DNA: TGTGCCAGCAGCCAAGGTGACAGGGGGCAAGAGACCCAGTACTTC
CDR3 protein: CASSQGDRGQETQYF

D gene: TRBD1
clone size: .
V gene: TRBV7-2
J gene: TRBJ1-2
CDR3 DNA: TGTGCCAGCACCTTAAGACCGGGACAGGGGGCTTACGGCTACACCTTC
CDR3 protein: CASTLRPGQGAYGYTF

D gene: TRBD1
clone size: few
V gene: TRBV6-1
J gene: TRBJ2-1
CDR3 DNA: TGTGCCAGCAGTGAAGCCGACAGGGGGCAAGGTGAGCAGTTCTTC
CDR3 protein: CASSEADRGQGEQFF

D gene: TRBD2
clone size: .
V gene: TRBV5-1
J gene: TRBJ2-1
CDR3 DNA: TGCGCCAGCAGCTTCCGGACTAGCGGGGGGGGATACAATGAGCAGTTCTTC
CDR3 protein: CASSFRTSGGGYNEQFF

D gene: .
clone size: few
V gene: TRBV6-1
J gene: TRBJ2-7
CDR3 DNA: TGTGCCAGCAGTGAAGCGCGGGGATTCTACGAGCAGTACTTC
CDR3 protein: CASSEARGFYEQYF

D gene: .
clone size: few
V gene: TRBV30
J gene: TRBJ2-3
CDR3 DNA: TGTGCCTTGGGGACTTCGACAGATACGCAGTATTTT
CDR3 protein: CALGTSTDTQYF

D gene: .
clone size: few
V gene: TRBV13
J gene: TRBJ1-5
CDR3 DNA: TGTGCCAGCAGCGGAGGCAGCCGCGGCAATCAGCCCCAGCATTTT
CDR3 protein: CASSGGSRGNQPQHF

D gene: .
clone size: .
V gene: TRBV29-1
J gene: TRBJ1-1
CDR3 DNA: TGCAGCGTGGGGACACCGAACACTGAAGCTTTCTTT
CDR3 protein: CSVGTPNTEAFF

D gene: .
clone size: .
V gene: TRBV13
J gene: TRBJ2-1
CDR3 DNA: TGTGCCAGCAGCCCTAGGGCAGGGGGGTACAATGAGCAGTTCTTC
CDR3 protein: CASSPRAGGYNEQFF

D gene: .
clone size: .
V gene: TRBV6-1
J gene: TRBJ2-5
CDR3 DNA: TGTGCCAGCACGGTTCCGAGCCGGATGAGGGAGACCCAGTACTTC
CDR3 protein: CASTVPSRMRETQYF

D gene: .
clone size: .
V gene: TRBV6-5
J gene: TRBJ2-7
CDR3 DNA: TGTGCCAGCAGCTACGGACAAGGGAACTCCTACGAGCAGTACTTC
CDR3 protein: CASSYGQGNSYEQYF

D gene: .
clone size: .
V gene: TRBV30
J gene: TRBJ2-7
CDR3 DNA: TGTGCCTGGAGTGTTTCCGTCTACGAGCAGTACTTC
CDR3 protein: CAWSVSVYEQYF

D gene: .
clone size: .
V gene: TRBV2
J gene: TRBJ1-1
CDR3 DNA: TGTGCCAGCCTGACCCCAGCAGGGACAACTGAAGCTTTCTTT
CDR3 protein: CASLTPAGTTEAFF